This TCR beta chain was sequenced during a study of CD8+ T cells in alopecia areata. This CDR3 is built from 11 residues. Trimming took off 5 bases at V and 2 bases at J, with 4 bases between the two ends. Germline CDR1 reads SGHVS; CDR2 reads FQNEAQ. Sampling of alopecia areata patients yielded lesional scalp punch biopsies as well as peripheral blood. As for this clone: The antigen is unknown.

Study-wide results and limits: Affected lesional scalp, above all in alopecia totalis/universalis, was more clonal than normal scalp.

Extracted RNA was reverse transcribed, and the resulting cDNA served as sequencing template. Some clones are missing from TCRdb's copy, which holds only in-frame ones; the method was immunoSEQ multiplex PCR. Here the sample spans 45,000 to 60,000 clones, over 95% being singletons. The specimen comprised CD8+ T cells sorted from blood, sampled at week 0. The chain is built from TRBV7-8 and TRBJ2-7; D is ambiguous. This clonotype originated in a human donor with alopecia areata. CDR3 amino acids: CASSDAYEQYF. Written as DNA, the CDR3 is TGTGCCAGCAGCGACGCCTACGAGCAGTACTTC.